Below are 5 T cell receptor beta chains sequenced from a single sample in a study of OX40 agonist ivuxolimab in advanced cancers. Here immunoSEQ multiplex PCR was the method, and the copy in TCRdb shows in-frame clones only, minus some. The sample consists of 35,000 to 50,000 clones, around 89% of them appearing once. Material: CD4+ or CD8+ T cells sorted from blood, obtained in a trial of the OX40 agonist ivuxolimab. These receptors were obtained from an adult with an advanced solid tumor such as melanoma, head and neck, liver or kidney cancer.

V is TRBV14 and J is TRBJ2-2; 11 bases are a match to TRBD1. The CDR3 contains 16 residues. The V gene's germline CDR1 is SGHDN and CDR2 FVKESK. Trimming took 3 bases from V and 6 from J; bases not matched to a gene: 6. The CDR3 spells CASSHLSGQGAGELFF. The CDR3 nucleotides are TGTGCCAGCAGCCATCTATCGGGACAGGGGGCCGGGGAGCTGTTTTTT.

This rearrangement joins TRBV19 to TRBJ1-5, with a possible D match to TRBD1 (6 bases). CDR1 LNHDA and CDR2 SQIVND come from the germline V gene (reference sequence). This CDR3 comprises 15 residues. Trimming took 5 bases from V and 1 from J, leaving 12 bases between them. The CDR3 here is CASSPGVISNQPQHF. The CDR3 DNA reads as TGTGCCAGTAGTCCAGGGGTGATCAGCAATCAGCCCCAGCATTTT.

This chain connects TRBV18 to TRBJ1-2; the D is unclear. Trimming shortened V by 5 bases and J by 3 bases, and 4 bases separated the two germline ends. The CDR3 runs to 11 residues. The germline V gene encodes CDR1 KGHSH and CDR2 LQKENI. This CDR3 is CASSADYGYTF. Here the CDR3 DNA reads TGTGCCAGCTCAGCGGACTATGGCTACACCTTC.

The genes are TRBV6-5 and TRBJ2-7; D might be TRBD1 (6 bases). V dropped 5 bases and J dropped 3 bases, with 14 bases sitting between them. The CDR3 sequence is 14 residues long. Germline loops: CDR1 MNHEY, CDR2 SVGAGI. The CDR3 DNA follows: TGTGCCAGCAGTCCAACAGGGAAAAGCTACGAGCAGTACTTC. Protein sequence: CASSPTGKSYEQYF.

The CDR3 protein is CASSPGTSYEQYF. The DNA for the CDR3 is TGTGCCAGCAGCCCCGGGACCTCCTACGAGCAGTACTTC. The chain carries TRBV9 and TRBJ2-7, with D perhaps TRBD1 or TRBD2 (5 bases each). V was shortened by 4 bases and J by 0 bases, with 8 bases between the two germline ends. Per germline, CDR1 SGDLS and CDR2 YYNGEE. This CDR3 comprises 13 residues.